The T cell receptor (beta chain) described here comes from a study of CD8+CD57+ T cells in acquired aplastic anemia. Study as a whole: CD4+ and CD8+ cells, once sorted, gave DNA averaging approximately 3.4 ug. Study-level points and caveats: Shared by patients and controls, twenty-nine CD8+ CDR3s were abundant in patients.

In the case of this clonotype: Its target is unknown.

Whoever was chosen for sequencing had shown CD8+CD57+ cell expansion by flow cytometry. Severe acquired aplastic anemia was the diagnosis recorded for all patients. Researchers used genomic DNA as the template to profile TCR beta VDJ and CDR3. TCRdb re-derived calls from the reads in MiXCR, one entry per CDR3 protein. The profile covers approximately 150,000 distinct CDR3 sequences, with 71% appearing a single time and around 45% taken by the ten largest. Sequencing input: sorted CD4+, CD8+, or CD8+CD57+ T cells (not recorded which) from PBMCs. This clonotype was sampled from a human donor with aplastic anemia.

The CDR3 sequence is CASSAVPSFYNEQFF. CDR3 sequence (DNA): TGTGCCAGCAGCGCGGTGCCTAGCTTCTACAATGAGCAGTTCTTC. This sequence joins TRBV9 and TRBJ2-1; D is perhaps TRBD2 (5 bases). Germline V gene sequence: CDR1 SGDLS, CDR2 YYNGEE. V lost 3 bases to trimming and J lost 3 bases, with 13 bases between them. The CDR3 covers 15 residues.